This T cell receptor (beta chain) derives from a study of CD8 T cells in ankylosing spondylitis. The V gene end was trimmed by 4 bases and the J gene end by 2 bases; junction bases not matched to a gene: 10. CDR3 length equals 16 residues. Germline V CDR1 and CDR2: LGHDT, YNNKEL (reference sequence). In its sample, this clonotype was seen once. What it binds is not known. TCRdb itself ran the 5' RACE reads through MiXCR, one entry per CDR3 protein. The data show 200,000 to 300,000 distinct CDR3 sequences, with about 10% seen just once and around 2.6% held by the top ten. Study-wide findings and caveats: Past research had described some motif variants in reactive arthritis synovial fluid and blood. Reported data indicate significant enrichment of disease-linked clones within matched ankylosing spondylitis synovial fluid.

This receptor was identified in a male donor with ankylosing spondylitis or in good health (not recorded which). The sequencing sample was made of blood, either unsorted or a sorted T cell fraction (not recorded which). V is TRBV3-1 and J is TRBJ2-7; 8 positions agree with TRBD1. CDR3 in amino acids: CASSPYGQGGTYEQYF. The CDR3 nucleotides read TGTGCCAGCAGCCCTTATGGACAGGGAGGCACCTACGAGCAGTACTTC.